Listed below are T cell receptor beta chains from one sample, sequenced in a study of OX40 agonist ivuxolimab in advanced cancers. Profiled with immunoSEQ multiplex PCR; TCRdb holds only in-frame clones, not every one. In the table there are about 94,000 clones, approximately 89% of which are singletons. Source: CD4+ or CD8+ T cells sorted from blood, taken in a trial of the OX40 agonist ivuxolimab. The receptors shown here come from an adult with an advanced solid tumor such as melanoma, head and neck, liver or kidney cancer. Both conserved end residues are part of each CDR3. D genes are given only for firm matches. Clone size is shown for a subset of rows, as once, few, many or a class of expanded clone.

clone_size,j_call,d_call,v_call,cdr3_nt,cdr3_aa
few,TRBJ1-2,.,TRBV28,TGTGCCAGCAGTTTAAGGGATTGGAACTATGGCTACACCTTC,CASSLRDWNYGYTF
.,TRBJ2-3,TRBD2,TRBV23-1,TGCGCCAGCAGTCCGTCTAGCGGTTCTAGCACAGATACGCAGTATTTT,CASSPSSGSSTDTQYF
.,TRBJ1-1,TRBD1,TRBV6-1,TGTGCCATCCGCTGGCAGGGGGTAGGAACTGAAGCTTTCTTT,CAIRWQGVGTEAFF
.,TRBJ1-1,.,TRBV4-2,TGTGCCAGCAGCCAAGATGGTGGGAGGGAGACACGCACTGAAGCTTTCTTT,CASSQDGGRETRTEAFF
once,TRBJ2-3,TRBD1,TRBV18,TGTGCCAGCTCACCCCAAGACAGGGCCTTAGATACGCAGTATTTT,CASSPQDRALDTQYF
.,TRBJ2-1,.,TRBV19,TGTGCCAGTAGTATAATCTTGGAGTCCCGAGGGGAGCAGTTCTTC,CASSIILESRGEQFF
.,TRBJ2-7,.,TRBV6-5,TGTGCCAGTAGACGCCAATCGGGTACGTCCTACGAGCAGTACTTC,CASRRQSGTSYEQYF
once,TRBJ2-1,.,TRBV27,TGTGCCAGCAGTCAACTAGGGGCTGAGCAGTTCTTC,CASSQLGAEQFF
.,TRBJ2-4,TRBD2,TRBV7-2,TGTGCCAGCAGCCCCCGGCGTCGCGGGGAGGGTTTAGCCAAAAACATTCAGTACTTC,CASSPRRRGEGLAKNIQYF
few,TRBJ2-1,TRBD1,TRBV7-3,TGTGCCAGCAGCTCGACAGGGCATGTGGGGGCTTACAATGAGCAGTTCTTC,CASSSTGHVGAYNEQFF
once,TRBJ1-1,TRBD1,TRBV5-6,TGTGCCAGCAGCTCGCAGGGGGCTGGGGCTTTCTTT,CASSSQGAGAFF
few,TRBJ1-5,TRBD1,TRBV19,TGTGCCAGTAGTAACGGACAGGGGAGCAATCAGCCCCAGCATTTT,CASSNGQGSNQPQHF
.,TRBJ2-7,TRBD1,TRBV6-1,TGTGCCAGCAGTGAAGGGGTCTTGAGGGACAGGTCCTACGAGCAGTACTTC,CASSEGVLRDRSYEQYF
.,TRBJ2-5,TRBD1,TRBV9,TGTGCCAGCAGCGTCGGACAGGGAAAGTGGGAGACCCAGTACTTC,CASSVGQGKWETQYF
.,TRBJ1-4,.,TRBV7-9,TGTGCCAGCAGCTTAGGAAGGACAGCAACTAATGAAAAACTGTTTTTT,CASSLGRTATNEKLFF
.,TRBJ2-3,.,TRBV12-5,TGTGCTAGTGGTTTTTCAGATACGCAGTATTTT,CASGFSDTQYF
.,TRBJ2-3,.,TRBV5-8,TGTGCCAGCAGCCAACGGGGCGTTGTTGATACGCAGTATTTT,CASSQRGVVDTQYF
.,TRBJ2-1,TRBD2,TRBV11-3,TGTGCCAGCAGCTTAGATCGTCTCCTAGCGGTTTACAATGAGCAGTTCTTC,CASSLDRLLAVYNEQFF